Listed below are T cell receptor beta chains from one sample, sequenced in a study of blood T cell repertoires in COVID-19. The data were produced by immunoSEQ multiplex PCR, yet TCRdb's version contains in-frame clones alone and is incomplete. There are more than 150,000 clones in the sample; around 82% occur only once, and roughly 13% lies in the top ten. The sequenced sample consisted of peripheral blood. These receptors all come from a man in his late teens or twenties with active or convalescent COVID-19. The CDR3 runs from the conserved cysteine through the conserved F or W. The D gene is left open where the match is weak. Rows may omit the clone size; those that give it use once, few, many or a size class.

NA	TRBD1	TRBV11-2	TRBJ1-2	CASSPTGDYGYTF	TGTGCCAGCAGTCCCACAGGGGACTATGGCTACACCTTC
NA	TRBD1	TRBV7-6	TRBJ1-6	CASSLGTGTGSNSPLHF	TGTGCCAGCAGCTTAGGCACCGGGACAGGGAGTAATTCACCCCTCCACTTT
NA	TRBD1	TRBV28	TRBJ2-7	CASSFTGAYEQYF	TGTGCCAGCAGTTTTACAGGGGCCTACGAGCAGTACTTC
NA	TRBD1	TRBV6-5	TRBJ1-2	CASSTRDRERRYTF	TGTGCCAGCAGCACTCGGGACAGAGAGAGACGCTACACCTTC
once	TRBD1	TRBV9	TRBJ1-1	CASSAGTGGRSTEAFF	TGTGCCAGCAGCGCGGGGACAGGGGGCAGGAGCACTGAAGCTTTCTTT
NA	TRBD1	TRBV5-1	TRBJ1-1	CASSEGAGFVNTEAFF	TGCGCCAGCAGCGAGGGGGCAGGGTTCGTGAACACTGAAGCTTTCTTT
NA	NA	TRBV18	TRBJ2-7	CASSLAGPYEQYF	TGTGCCAGCTCACTCGCGGGACCCTACGAGCAGTACTTC
NA	TRBD1	TRBV2	TRBJ2-5	CATPRRDRVRETQYF	TGTGCCACTCCACGCCGGGACAGGGTTAGAGAGACCCAGTACTTC
NA	NA	TRBV5-1	TRBJ2-3	CASSLRPRGGFTDTQYF	TGCGCCAGCAGCTTGAGGCCGAGGGGGGGGTTCACAGATACGCAGTATTTT
NA	NA	TRBV21-1	TRBJ2-7	CASSKAAGTDTYEQYF	TGTGCCAGCAGCAAAGCTGCCGGGACAGATACCTACGAGCAGTACTTC
NA	NA	TRBV10-3	TRBJ2-3	CATTYADTQYF	TGTGCCACAACTTACGCAGATACGCAGTATTTT
NA	NA	TRBV18	TRBJ2-1	CASSPLRNNEQFF	TGTGCCAGCTCACCACTTCGTAACAATGAGCAGTTCTTC
NA	NA	TRBV9	TRBJ1-4	CASSERGATNEKLFF	TGTGCCAGCAGCGAGCGAGGTGCAACTAATGAAAAACTGTTTTTT
NA	NA	TRBV3-1/TRBV3-2	TRBJ2-7	CASSQAVTPGSYEQYF	TGTGCCAGCAGCCAAGCAGTCACCCCTGGCTCCTACGAGCAGTACTTC
NA	NA	TRBV12-3/TRBV12-4	TRBJ2-2	CASTPGGELFF	TGTGCCAGCACCCCCGGCGGGGAGCTGTTTTTT
NA	NA	TRBV5-4	TRBJ1-3	CASSYGGFGSGNTIYF	TGTGCCAGCAGTTACGGGGGATTCGGCTCTGGAAACACCATATATTTT
NA	TRBD1	TRBV4-3	TRBJ1-5	CASSQDLGQGGQPQHF	TGCGCCAGCAGCCAAGATCTTGGACAGGGGGGCCAGCCCCAGCATTTT
NA	NA	TRBV5-1	TRBJ2-2	CASGQRSDTGELFF	TGCGCCAGCGGACAGAGGTCCGACACCGGGGAGCTGTTTTTT
NA	TRBD2	TRBV9	TRBJ2-1	CASSVTSGRYNEQFF	TGTGCCAGCAGCGTGACTAGCGGAAGATACAATGAGCAGTTCTTC
NA	TRBD1	TRBV3-1/TRBV3-2	TRBJ1-4	CASSQTGASEKLFF	TGTGCCAGCAGCCAGACAGGGGCGTCTGAAAAACTGTTTTTT
NA	TRBD1	TRBV6-5	TRBJ1-2	CASSRDRDYGYTF	TGTGCCAGCAGTCGGGACAGGGACTATGGCTACACCTTC
NA	TRBD1	TRBV6-5	TRBJ1-2	CASRGGEGYGYTF	TGTGCCAGCAGAGGGGGCGAGGGCTATGGCTACACCTTC
NA	TRBD2	TRBV7-8	TRBJ2-7	CASSRHLAGGPYEQYF	TGTGCCAGCAGCCGACATCTAGCGGGAGGTCCCTACGAGCAGTACTTC
few	NA	TRBV5-5	TRBJ1-2	CASSGQVNYGYTF	TGTGCCAGCAGCGGCCAGGTTAACTATGGCTACACCTTC
NA	TRBD2	TRBV5-6	TRBJ2-3	CASSQGLAGDTQYF	TGTGCCAGCAGCCAGGGACTAGCAGGAGATACGCAGTATTTT
NA	TRBD1	TRBV19	TRBJ2-7	CASSMLGQGYEQYF	TGTGCCAGTAGTATGTTGGGACAGGGTTACGAGCAGTACTTC
NA	NA	TRBV7-8	TRBJ2-7	CASSFSAGFVYEQYF	TGTGCCAGCAGCTTTAGTGCAGGGTTCGTCTACGAGCAGTACTTC
NA	NA	TRBV7-2	TRBJ1-6	CASSLGQVNSPLHF	TGTGCCAGCAGCTTAGGACAGGTTAATTCACCCCTCCACTTT
NA	TRBD2	TRBV15	TRBJ2-2	CATSRDGAGLAGRISSGELFF	TGTGCCACCAGCAGAGATGGGGCGGGACTAGCGGGGCGTATATCGTCCGGGGAGCTGTTTTTT
NA	TRBD1	TRBV6-1	TRBJ2-1	CASTDQARQGAGEQFF	TGTGCCAGCACTGACCAAGCAAGACAGGGGGCGGGTGAGCAGTTCTTC
NA	NA	TRBV5-1	TRBJ2-7	CASSSEISNWQYF	TGCGCCAGCAGCTCGGAGATATCTAACTGGCAGTACTTC
NA	NA	TRBV19	TRBJ1-1	CASTAGLPKTEAFF	TGTGCCAGTACCGCAGGGCTTCCGAAGACTGAAGCTTTCTTT
NA	TRBD1	TRBV14	TRBJ1-4	CASSRTGATTNEKLFF	TGTGCCAGCAGCCGTACAGGGGCGACAACTAATGAAAAACTGTTTTTT
NA	NA	TRBV28	TRBJ2-7	CASTPALDYEQYF	TGTGCCAGCACCCCTGCCCTAGACTACGAGCAGTACTTC
NA	NA	TRBV5-1	TRBJ2-3	CASSLIPVSSTDTQYF	TGCGCCAGCAGCTTGATTCCGGTGTCTAGCACAGATACGCAGTATTTT